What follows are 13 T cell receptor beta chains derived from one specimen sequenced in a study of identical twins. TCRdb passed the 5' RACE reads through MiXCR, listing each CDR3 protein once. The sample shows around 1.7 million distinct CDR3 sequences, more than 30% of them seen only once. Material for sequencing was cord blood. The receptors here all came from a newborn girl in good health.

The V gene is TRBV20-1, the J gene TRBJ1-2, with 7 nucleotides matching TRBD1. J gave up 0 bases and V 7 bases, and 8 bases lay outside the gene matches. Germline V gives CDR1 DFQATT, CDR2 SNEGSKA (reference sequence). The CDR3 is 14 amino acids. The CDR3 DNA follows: TGCAGTGTGATGCAGGGGGGTACTAACTATGGCTACACCTTC. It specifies CSVMQGGTNYGYTF.

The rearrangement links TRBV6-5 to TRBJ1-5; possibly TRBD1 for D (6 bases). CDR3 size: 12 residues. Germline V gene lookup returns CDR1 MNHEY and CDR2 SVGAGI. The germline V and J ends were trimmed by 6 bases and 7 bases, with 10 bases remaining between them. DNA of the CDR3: TGTGCCAGCAGACAGGGAACCCAGCCCCAGCATTTT. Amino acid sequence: CASRQGTQPQHF.

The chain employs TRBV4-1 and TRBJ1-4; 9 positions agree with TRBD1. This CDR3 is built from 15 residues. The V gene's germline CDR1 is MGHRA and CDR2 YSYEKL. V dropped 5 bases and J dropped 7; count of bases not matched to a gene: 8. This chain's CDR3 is CASSARDRAREKLFF. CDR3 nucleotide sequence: TGCGCCAGCAGCGCCCGGGACAGGGCTCGTGAAAAACTGTTTTTT.

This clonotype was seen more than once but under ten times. CDR3 sequence reads: CASSQGPGGVNQPQHF. DNA of the CDR3: TGTGCCAGCAGCCAAGGACCGGGTGGGGTGAATCAGCCCCAGCATTTT. The rearrangement joins TRBV28 to TRBJ1-5; D is uncertain. The CDR3 extends over 16 amino acids. CDR1 is MDHEN and CDR2 is SYDVKM in the germline V gene. Trimming pared 6 bases from V and 4 bases from J, leaving 19 bases between.

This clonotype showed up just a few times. In DNA form, the CDR3 reads TGTGCCAGCAGCCACACCCGGACTAGCGGGAGAGGAGAGACCCAGTACTTC. The encoded protein is CASSHTRTSGRGETQYF. The chain links TRBV3-1 to TRBJ2-5, with 13 bases that match TRBD2. Trimming cost V 3 bases and J 4 bases; bases outside gene matches: 8. The CDR3 has 17 amino acids. Per the germline V gene, CDR1 is LGHDT and CDR2 is YNNKEL (reference sequence).

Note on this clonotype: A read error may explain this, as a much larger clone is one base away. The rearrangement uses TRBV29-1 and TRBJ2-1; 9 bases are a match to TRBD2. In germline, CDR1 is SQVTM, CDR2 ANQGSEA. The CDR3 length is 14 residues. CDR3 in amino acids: CSIERLAGRNEQFF. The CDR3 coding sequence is TGCAGCATTGAAAGGCTAGCGGGGCGCAATGAGCAGTTCTTC.

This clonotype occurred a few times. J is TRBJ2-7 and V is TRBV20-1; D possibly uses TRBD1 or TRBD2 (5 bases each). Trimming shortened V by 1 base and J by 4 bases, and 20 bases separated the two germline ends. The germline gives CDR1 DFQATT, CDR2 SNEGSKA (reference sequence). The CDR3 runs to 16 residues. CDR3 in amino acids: CSARGVLGVLRYEQYF. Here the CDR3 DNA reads TGCAGTGCTAGAGGGGTACTAGGGGTTTTACGTTACGAGCAGTACTTC.

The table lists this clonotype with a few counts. The CDR3 loop is CASSNKLAGGNNEQFF. The CDR3 region has the DNA TGTGCCAGCAGCAACAAACTAGCGGGTGGGAACAATGAGCAGTTCTTC. This chain joins TRBV7-6 and TRBJ2-1; TRBD2 agrees at 9 bases. The CDR3 spans 16 residues. The V segment lost 5 bases and the J segment 5 bases; nucleotides outside the gene matches: 10. Germline CDR1 and CDR2: SGHVS and FNYEAQ.

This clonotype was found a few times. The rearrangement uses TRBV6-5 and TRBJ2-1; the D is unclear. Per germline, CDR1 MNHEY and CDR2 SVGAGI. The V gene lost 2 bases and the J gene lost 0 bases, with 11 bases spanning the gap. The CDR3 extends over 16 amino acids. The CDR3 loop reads CASSYGRLLSYNEQFF. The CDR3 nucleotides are TGTGCCAGCAGTTACGGAAGACTTCTCTCCTACAATGAGCAGTTCTTC.

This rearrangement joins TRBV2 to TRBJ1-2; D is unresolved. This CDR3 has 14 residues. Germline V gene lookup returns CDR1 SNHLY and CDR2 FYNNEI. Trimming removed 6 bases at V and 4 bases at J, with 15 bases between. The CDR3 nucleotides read TGTGCCAGCAGCCCCCGGACGAGGGCCTATGGCTACACCTTC. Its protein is CASSPRTRAYGYTF.

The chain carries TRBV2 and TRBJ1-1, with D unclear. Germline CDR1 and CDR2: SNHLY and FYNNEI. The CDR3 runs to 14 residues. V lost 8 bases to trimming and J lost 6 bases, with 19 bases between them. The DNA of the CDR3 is TGTGCCAGCCAATTGGTAGCGAGTTACGCTGAAGCTTTCTTT. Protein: CASQLVASYAEAFF. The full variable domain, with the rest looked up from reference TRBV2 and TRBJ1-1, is EPEVTQTPSHQVTQMGQEVILRCVPISNHLYFYWYRQILGQKVEFLVSFYNNEISEKSEIFDDQFSVERPDGSNFTLKIRSTKLEDSAMYFCASQLVASYAEAFFGQGTRLTVV.

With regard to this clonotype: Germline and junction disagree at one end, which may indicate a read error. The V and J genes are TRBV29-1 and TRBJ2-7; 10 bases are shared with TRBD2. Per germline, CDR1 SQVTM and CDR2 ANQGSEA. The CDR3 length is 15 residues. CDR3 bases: TGCAGCGTGAAAATGGGTCTAGCGGGGGCGAATGAGCAGGACTTC. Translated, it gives CSVKMGLAGANEQDF.

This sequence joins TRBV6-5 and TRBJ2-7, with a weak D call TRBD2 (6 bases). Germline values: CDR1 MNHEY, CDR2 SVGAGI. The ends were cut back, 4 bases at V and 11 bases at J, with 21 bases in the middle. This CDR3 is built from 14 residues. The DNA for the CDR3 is TGTGCCAGCAGTTTCAGACTAGAGCAAGAGACCAAGTACTTC. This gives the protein CASSFRLEQETKYF.